This T cell receptor (beta chain) derives from a study of blood T cell dynamics during melanoma immunotherapy. Points from the study as a whole: Disease-control patients' PBMC repertoires became either more clonal or more diverse at W3.

Data came from immunoSEQ multiplex PCR; TCRdb stores just in-frame clones and leaves some out. The data show over 9,500 clones, more than 70% seen once. CDR1 is SGHRS, CDR2 YFSETQ, per germline. The CDR3 covers 13 residues. With 4 bases removed from V and 3 bases from J, the gap between germline ends came to 10 bases. With regard to this clone: Its antigen is unidentified.

Noted time point: week 3, after first cycle of checkpoint inhibitor. Sequences were derived from blood, sampled from a patient treated with checkpoint blockade. The sequence was collected from a human donor with melanoma. The rearrangement links TRBV5-1 to TRBJ1-1; D is ambiguous. The DNA of the CDR3 is TGCGCCAGCAGCCCTCAGGTGGACACTGAAGCTTTCTTT. Protein: CASSPQVDTEAFF. Based on the CDR3 plus reference TRBV5-1 and TRBJ1-1, the full variable domain is KAGVTQTPRYLIKTRGQQVTLSCSPISGHRSVSWYQQTPGQGLQFLFEYFSETQRNKGNFPGRFSGRQFSNSRSEMNVSTLELGDSALYLCASSPQVDTEAFFGQGTRLTVV.